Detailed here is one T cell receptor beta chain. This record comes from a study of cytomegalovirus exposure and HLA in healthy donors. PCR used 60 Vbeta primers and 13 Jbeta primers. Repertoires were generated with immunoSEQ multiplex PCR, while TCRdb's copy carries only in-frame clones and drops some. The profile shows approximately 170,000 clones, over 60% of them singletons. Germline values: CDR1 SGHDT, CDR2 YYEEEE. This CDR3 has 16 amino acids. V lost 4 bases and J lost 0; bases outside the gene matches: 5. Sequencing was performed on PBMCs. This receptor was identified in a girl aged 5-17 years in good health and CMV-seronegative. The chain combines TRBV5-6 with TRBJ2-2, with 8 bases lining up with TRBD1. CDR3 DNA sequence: TGTGCCAGCAGCCTTAACAGGGGGTCGAACACCGGGGAGCTGTTTTTT. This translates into CASSLNRGSNTGELFF.